This T cell receptor beta chain was retrieved from a study of cytomegalovirus exposure and HLA in healthy donors. Primers included in the PCR were 60 Vbeta and 13 Jbeta primers. TCRdb's copy holds only in-frame clones and misses some; the assay was immunoSEQ multiplex PCR. The sample includes some 180,000 clones, about 77% seen only once; the top ten take around 2.6%. This CDR3 is built from 14 residues. The sequence came from a female donor in good health and CMV-seronegative. The material sequenced was PBMCs. The J gene is TRBJ2-7, the V gene TRBV21-1; TRBD2 is the table's D call and was not checked against the DNA. TRBV21-1 counts as a pseudogene. The chain's CDR3 is CATYMEGRDHEQYF. The CDR3 region has the DNA TGTGCCACCTACATGGAAGGGAGGGACCACGAGCAGTACTTC.